A single sample is the source of the 18 T cell receptor beta chains below, sequenced in a study of tumor-infiltrating lymphocytes in primary liver carcinoma. Reverse transcription of 450 to 500 ng total RNA with a constant-region primer produced TCR beta cDNA. Slightly modified ARM-PCR served as the procedure for the TCR beta libraries. These libraries came from three rounds of nested multiplex PCR. Use of TRBV1-TRBV30 forward primers with a C-beta reverse primer characterized the first two PCR rounds, which lasted about 10 cycles each. TCRdb itself ran the multiplex PCR reads through MiXCR, one entry per CDR3 protein. The table includes about 59,000 distinct CDR3 sequences, around 64% detected once. Unsorted bulk tissue, about 19-32 mg of it, served as the source for co-extraction of RNA and DNA. The specimen was liver tumor tissue from sampling region 2. Subset: tumor region T2, inferior pole. The receptors stem from a middle-aged man with primary liver carcinoma and hepatitis B virus infection.

Details on this clonotype: The germline gene is not matched at one end of the junction; a read error may be the cause. This chain links TRBV11-2 with TRBJ2-2; possibly TRBD2 for D (6 bases). In germline, CDR1 is SGHAT, CDR2 FQNNGV. The CDR3 length is 15 residues. CDR3 nucleotides: TGTGCCAGCAGCTTTGCGGGATCGGAAACCGGGAAGCTGTTTTTT. This encodes CASSFAGSETGKLFF.

V is TRBV11-2 and J is TRBJ2-5, with 8 bases lining up with TRBD2. The CDR3 spans 16 residues. Germline V gives CDR1 SGHAT, CDR2 FQNNGV. V gave up 10 bases and J gave up 3 bases; unmatched junction bases: 16. The CDR3 nucleotides are TGTGCCAACGGCCAATCTCATGGCGGGGGGAAAGAGACCCAGTACTTC. Translation gives CANGQSHGGGKETQYF.

This clonotype was detected many times. The genes are TRBV5-6 and TRBJ2-1, with 9 nucleotides matching TRBD1. The V gene end was trimmed by 2 bases and the J gene end by 8 bases; junction bases not matched to a gene: 8. The length of the CDR3 is 15 residues. Looked up from germline, CDR1 is SGHDT and CDR2 is YYEEEE. This chain's CDR3 is CASSLGDRVWDEQFF. The CDR3 nucleotides read TGTGCCAGCAGCTTAGGGGACAGGGTTTGGGATGAGCAGTTCTTC.

This clonotype occurred many times. At one boundary the junction diverges from the germline segment, which might be a read error. The chain uses TRBV5-1 and TRBJ2-1; 10 positions match TRBD2. Germline CDR1 SGHRS, CDR2 YFSETQ. The CDR3 contains 16 residues. As DNA, the CDR3 is TGCGCCAGCAGCCGAGGGGGGACTAGCGCTTACAATGGGCAGTTCTTC. Protein product: CASSRGGTSAYNGQFF. The full variable domain, with the rest looked up from reference TRBV5-1 and TRBJ2-1, is KAGVTQTPRYLIKTRGQQVTLSCSPISGHRSVSWYQQTPGQGLQFLFEYFSETQRNKGNFPGRFSGRQFSNSRSEMNVSTLELGDSALYLCASSRGGTSAYNGQFFGPGTRLTVL.

As for this clonotype: In this CDR3 the conserved last residue, phenylalanine or tryptophan, is missing, so a read error is likely. The chain uses TRBV29-1 and TRBJ2-1, with TRBD2 identical over 9 bases. This CDR3 region has 15 residues. Germline CDR1 reads SQVTM; CDR2 reads ANQGSEA. CDR3 sequence (DNA): TGCCGCGTTGAGGTGGGCGGGAGGGCCAGCGGTGAGCAGTTCCTC. Translation gives CRVEVGGRASGEQFL.

This chain connects TRBV4-1 to TRBJ1-1, with D perhaps TRBD1 (6 bases). The germline V gene has CDR1 MGHRA and CDR2 YSYEKL. Trimming left V 5 bases short and J 8 bases short, with 18 bases between. CDR3 length equals 14 residues. The CDR3 coding sequence is TGCGCCAGCAGCTATCGGGGGGCGGCGGCCGAAGCTTTCTTT. Its translation: CASSYRGAAAEAFF.

A note on this clonotype: A much larger clonotype is one base distant, so this may be a read error. V gene TRBV29-1 combines with J gene TRBJ1-1, with D possibly matching TRBD1 (5 bases). CDR3 size: 15 residues. CDR1 is SQVTM and CDR2 is ANQGSEA in the germline V gene. The CDR3 is CSVLPGWGMNTEVFF. The CDR3 DNA sequence: TGCAGCGTTCTTCCGGGGTGGGGGATGAACACTGAAGTTTTCTTT. Using reference TRBV29-1 and TRBJ1-1 for the parts outside the CDR3, the full variable domain is SAVISQKPSRDICQRGTSLTIQCQVDSQVTMMFWYRQQPGQSLTLIATANQGSEATYESGFVIDKFPISRPNLTFSTLTVSNMSPEDSSIYLCSVLPGWGMNTEVFFGQGTRLTVV.

This clonotype was observed a few times. This sequence may be a read error, since a much larger clone differs from it by one base. This chain uses TRBV7-9 with TRBJ1-3; a possible D gene is TRBD1 (6 bases). The CDR3 runs 14 residues. Germline values: CDR1 SEHNR, CDR2 FQNEAQ (reference sequence). With 4 bases removed from V and 2 bases from J, the gap between germline ends came to 9 bases. Here the CDR3 reads CASSSGQTGNTIYF. CDR3 sequence (DNA): TGTGCCAGCAGCTCAGGACAGACTGGAAACACCATATATTTT.

Only one count was recorded for this clonotype. Relative to the germline gene, one junction end is altered; a read error may explain this. J is TRBJ2-2 and V is TRBV29-1, with D possibly matching TRBD2 (5 bases). The germline gives CDR1 SQVTM, CDR2 ANQGSEA. The CDR3 totals 14 residues. CDR3 coding DNA: TGCAGTGTTCGGGATAATAGGATCACCCGGGAGCTGTTTTTT. Protein sequence: CSVRDNRITRELFF.

Concerning this clonotype: A read error may produce the germline difference seen at one junction end. J is TRBJ1-1 and V is TRBV11-2; TRBD1 matches 7 bases. There are 16 residues in the CDR3. Germline V gives CDR1 SGHAT, CDR2 FQNNGV. As DNA, the CDR3 is TGTGCCAGCAGCTCATCCAGGGGGTTAGTGAACACTGAAGTTTTATTT. Translated: CASSSSRGLVNTEVLF.

This clonotype was counted a few times. Germline is not matched at one junction end, which may reflect a read error. V is TRBV4-2 and J is TRBJ1-2; the match to TRBD1 covers 12 bases. The CDR3 has 17 residues. Germline assignment: CDR1 LGHNA and CDR2 YNFKEQ. The CDR3 loop is CASSQVGTGGATKGYTF. The DNA of the CDR3 is TGTGCAAGCAGCCAAGTAGGGACAGGGGGCGCAACGAAGGGCTACACCTTC.

With respect to this clonotype: A much larger clone sits a single nucleotide away, making a read error possible. The V and J genes are TRBV11-2 and TRBJ2-7; D is unclear. The CDR3 length is 14 residues. Germline V gene sequence: CDR1 SGHAT, CDR2 FQNNGV. With 0 bases removed from V and 1 base from J, the gap between germline ends came to 7 bases. CDR3 sequence: CASSLEVISYEQYF. The CDR3 nucleotides read TGTGCCAGCAGCTTAGAGGTCATATCCTACGAGCAGTACTTC.

In the case of this clonotype: One end of the junction is discordant with germline, which a read error may explain. The chain carries TRBV6-5 and TRBJ2-2; D call uncertain. CDR1 is MNHEY, CDR2 SVGAGI, per germline. The CDR3 spans 16 residues. The CDR3 DNA reads TGTACCAGCAGTTATCTAGGGCAGGCGAACACCGGGGAGCTGTTTTTT. Protein sequence: CTSSYLGQANTGELFF.

On this clonotype itself: With a much larger clone just one base away, this may be a read error. V is TRBV28 and J is TRBJ1-6; D is undetermined. The CDR3 totals 14 residues. V was cut by 7 bases and J by 5 bases, with 12 bases left in between. Per germline, CDR1 MDHEN and CDR2 SYDVKM. The CDR3 sequence is CASNLDLDNSPLHF. CDR3 nucleotides: TGTGCCAGCAATTTGGATTTGGATAATTCACCCCTCCACTTT.

This clonotype turned up a few times. V and J are TRBV7-6 and TRBJ2-7; D possibly corresponds to TRBD1 (5 bases). The germline gives CDR1 SGHVS, CDR2 FNYEAQ. V shed 1 base and J shed 1 base, with 11 bases lying between them. There are 15 residues in the CDR3. The chain's CDR3 is CASSLGGGFSYEQYF. For the CDR3, the DNA is TGTGCCAGCAGCTTAGGGGGCGGTTTTTCCTACGAGCAGTACTTC.

In the case of this clonotype: Sequence at one end of the junction differs from germline and may be a read error. The V call is TRBV10-3, the J call TRBJ2-7, with 16 nucleotides matching TRBD2. Looked up from germline, CDR1 is ENHRY and CDR2 is SYGVKD. This CDR3 region has 19 residues. DNA for the CDR3: TGTGTCATCACCAAACGATCGGGACTAGCGGGAGGGTTATCCTACGAGCGGTACTTC. This translates into CVITKRSGLAGGLSYERYF.

Regarding this clonotype: An end of the junction does not agree with germline; a read error may underlie this. This rearrangement joins TRBV28 to TRBJ2-3, with 9 bases aligning to TRBD2. Germline V gene sequence: CDR1 MDHEN, CDR2 SYDVKM. There are 16 residues in the CDR3. CDR3 coding DNA: TGTGCCAGCAGTCTCGGGACTAGCAGTGTCACAGGTACGCAGTATTTT. This codes for CASSLGTSSVTGTQYF.

A note on this clonotype: An end of the junction differs from the germline gene, which may be a read error. The CDR3 loop reads CASGTGPPNNSTLHF. The CDR3 bases are TGTGCCAGCGGTACGGGACCGCCTAATAATTCAACCCTCCACTTT. The rearrangement joins TRBV28 to TRBJ1-6; weak D call: TRBD1 (5 bases). CDR1 and CDR2 (germline): MDHEN, SYDVKM. This CDR3 has 15 amino acids.